The rows below give T cell receptor beta chains drawn from one sample of a study of cytomegalovirus exposure and HLA in healthy donors. The assay was immunoSEQ multiplex PCR, and TCRdb's table has in-frame clones only and misses some. The table lists 110,000 to 150,000 clones, about 70% of them singletons, with about 1.8% in the top ten. Sequenced material: PBMCs. These receptors all stem from a woman aged 40 to 50 in good health and CMV-seronegative. The CDR3 runs from the conserved cysteine through the conserved F or W.

TRBV30	TRBJ1-1	CAWRFGEWEAFF
TRBV5-7	TRBJ1-4	CASSAGTGCTNEKLFF
TRBV7-8	TRBJ2-5	CASSPSGSDQYF
TRBV14	TRBJ1-1	CASSQLGLGLSEAFF
TRBV10-3	TRBJ1-2	CAISVGEGDYGYTF
TRBV29-1	TRBJ2-2	CSVAPGTRNTGELFF
TRBV5-1	TRBJ1-4	CASSSQGSNEKLFF
TRBV4-1	TRBJ2-7	CASSQVAWREQYF
TRBV6-1	TRBJ1-2	CASSESPEYGYTF
TRBV9	TRBJ2-3	CASSVASGSDTQYF
TRBV6-1	TRBJ2-1	CASAFVSDNEQFF
TRBV5-1	TRBJ1-1	CASSLETGVNTEAFF
TRBV5-4	TRBJ2-3	CASSQRWGTGLSSTDTQYF
TRBV2	TRBJ2-1	CASSGTSGSYNEQFF
TRBV11-3	TRBJ2-3	CASSLDRVSDTQYF
TRBV2	TRBJ1-3	CASSGTNYGNTIYF
TRBV6-5	TRBJ1-1	CASSTQANTEAFF
TRBV28	TRBJ2-7	CASSSHARQAEQYF
TRBV27	TRBJ2-7	CASSLSVAGGREQYF
TRBV7-9	TRBJ2-1	CASSSTSGITKFF
TRBV5-6	TRBJ2-7	CASSLRVGGRPYEQYF
TRBV2	TRBJ2-7	CASREVQDYEQYF
TRBV15	TRBJ2-7	CATSPSGANEQYF
TRBV5-1	TRBJ1-2	CASSPQGGDYGYTF
TRBV15	TRBJ1-4	CATSRDWELTNEKLFF
TRBV29-1	TRBJ1-2	CSVEVGGDYGYTF
TRBV2	TRBJ1-6	CASRSDRASYSPLHF
TRBV5-4	TRBJ1-1	CASSLGKVGHTEAFF
TRBV29-1	TRBJ2-3	CSVISAPRSTDTQYF
TRBV6-1	TRBJ1-1	CASSELGQGYTEAFF
TRBV11-2	TRBJ2-3	CASSLIGGGGTDTQYF
TRBV19	TRBJ1-2	CASIGPGQGAGYTF
TRBV29-1	TRBJ2-3	CSVIGRADTQYF
TRBV28	TRBJ2-5	CASSLPRAGPRGETQYF
TRBV7-9	TRBJ2-7	CASSSILGAEAYEQYF
TRBV7-9	TRBJ1-6	CASSLEDRFNSPLHF
TRBV27	TRBJ2-3	CASSFRDTATDTQYF
TRBV28	TRBJ1-4	CASGVSDEKLFF
TRBV5-4	TRBJ1-1	CASSFTGGNTEAFF
TRBV10-3	TRBJ1-5	CAISESGGANQPQHF
TRBV18	TRBJ1-1	CASSPTGAVGFTATEAFF
TRBV6-1	TRBJ2-5	CASRGTTGRETQYF
TRBV7-9	TRBJ2-5	CASSLGLEETQYF
TRBV6-6	TRBJ1-5	CASSYSGANQPQHF
TRBV7-9	TRBJ2-1	CASSLGGGREDEQFF
TRBV5-8	TRBJ1-2	CASSGGTGVIYGYTF
TRBV7-6	TRBJ2-1	CASSLGTGYLNEQFF
TRBV29-1	TRBJ2-3	CSVLQGQLTDTQYF
TRBV5-4	TRBJ2-5	CASSLDTSGSGETQYF